This T cell receptor (beta chain) was sequenced in a study of blood T cell repertoires in COVID-19. Study summary: Samples representing acute and convalescent COVID-19 were sourced from the United States, Italy and Spain. PBMCs, B-cell-depleted T cells, or T cells were the source of the cDNA or gDNA that made up the material.

In germline, CDR1 is SGDLS, CDR2 YYNGEE. V lost 3 bases, J lost 2 bases, and 1 base stayed unmatched. CDR3 length equals 13 residues. The authors' processing: The authors estimated nucleated cell counts from reference gene primer amplification. Here immunoSEQ multiplex PCR was the method, and the copy in TCRdb shows in-frame clones only, minus some. That table gives V, J and clone size, and the DNA gave D and trimming. The table records 90,000 to 120,000 clones, about 90% of them present only once. The rearrangement links TRBV9 to TRBJ2-7; 8 bases fit TRBD2. The receptor comes from a man aged 40-55 years with active or convalescent COVID-19. The sample taken for sequencing was peripheral blood. This CDR3 is CASSEGLAYEQYF. CDR3 coding DNA: TGTGCCAGCAGCGAGGGACTAGCCTACGAGCAGTACTTC.